The clone carrying this T cell receptor (beta chain) was detected a few times. Its target is unknown. TCRdb fed the reads into MiXCR, producing one record per CDR3 protein. The repertoire holds about 270,000 distinct CDR3 sequences, with 22% as singletons. CDR3 length equals 17 residues. Germline CDR1 reads MNHEY; CDR2 reads SVGEGT. V was pared by 2 bases and J by 0 bases, with 8 bases of the junction left unmatched. This entry belongs to a study of T cell repertoires in cytomegalovirus infection. At the level of the study: Public TCR beta signatures marked donors with CMV infection and the matching HLA.

Study outcomes and limitations: The study identified carriers of CMV plus the relevant HLA from cumulative public TCR beta family frequency. CMV-specific TCR beta clonotypes restricted by HLA-C were the ones dominating the ex vivo response.

Sample: cultured PBMCs, taken from culture after CMV antigen stimulation. This sequence was found in a human donor in good health (CMV status not recorded). Some clones in this sample may be carry-over from other donors' samples. This chain joins TRBV6-2 or TRBV6-3 and TRBJ1-1; 8 bases line up with TRBD1. The CDR3 bases are TGTGCCAGCAGTTACCCAGACAGGGGATACATGAACACTGAAGCTTTCTTT. Translating gives CASSYPDRGYMNTEAFF.